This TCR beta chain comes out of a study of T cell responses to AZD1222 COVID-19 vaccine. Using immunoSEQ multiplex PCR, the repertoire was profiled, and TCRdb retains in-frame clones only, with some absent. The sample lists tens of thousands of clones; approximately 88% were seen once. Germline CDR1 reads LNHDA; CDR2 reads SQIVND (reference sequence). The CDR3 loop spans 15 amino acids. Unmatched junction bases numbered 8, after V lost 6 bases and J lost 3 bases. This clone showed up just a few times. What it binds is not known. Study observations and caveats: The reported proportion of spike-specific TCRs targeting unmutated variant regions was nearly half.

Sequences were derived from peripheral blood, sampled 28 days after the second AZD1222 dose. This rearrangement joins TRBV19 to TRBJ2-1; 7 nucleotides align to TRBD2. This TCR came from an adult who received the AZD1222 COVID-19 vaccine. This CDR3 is CASRASREYYNEQFF. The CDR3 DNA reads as TGTGCCAGTAGGGCGTCGCGGGAGTACTACAATGAGCAGTTCTTC.